This is a list of T cell receptor beta chains from one sample in a study of T-cell reconstitution after alpha-beta-depleted transplantation in children. A single record per CDR3 protein comes from TCRdb applying MiXCR to the PCR reads. This sample has approximately 230,000 distinct CDR3 sequences, with roughly 25% found just once. The sequences come from PBMCs, collected before TCRalphabeta/CD19-depleted stem cell transplant. The receptors come from a girl aged 2-9 years with Fanconi anemia, due to receive a stem cell transplant. Both conserved end residues are trimmed from each CDR3. Fields, in order: V gene, CDR3 protein.

V gene: TRBV27
CDR3 protein: ASSFLGANSYEQY

V gene: TRBV6-1
CDR3 protein: ASSHRERGYGYT

V gene: TRBV12-3/TRBV12-4
CDR3 protein: ATGPSGRADEQF

V gene: TRBV6-1
CDR3 protein: ASSLGVSVNQPQH

V gene: TRBV5-6
CDR3 protein: ASSFATGGVGELF

V gene: TRBV20-1
CDR3 protein: SARSHTNPETQY

V gene: TRBV7-8
CDR3 protein: ASSTRGLGPRTDTQY

V gene: TRBV25-1
CDR3 protein: ASSKSTSRVDTQY

V gene: TRBV5-1
CDR3 protein: ASSSGHLTDTQY

V gene: TRBV7-3
CDR3 protein: ASSFSGQGEQY

V gene: TRBV7-3
CDR3 protein: ASSSSGAPLNEQF

V gene: TRBV20-1
CDR3 protein: SARDGPSGDYNEQF

V gene: TRBV10-3
CDR3 protein: AITDSGVFYEQY

V gene: TRBV7-6
CDR3 protein: ASSPREAYYEQY

V gene: TRBV29-1
CDR3 protein: SVGPGLAGTDTQY

V gene: TRBV12-3/TRBV12-4
CDR3 protein: ASSLGKGIFAF

V gene: TRBV29-1
CDR3 protein: SGRTGVLTDTQY

V gene: TRBV29-1
CDR3 protein: SVARGTGGTDTQY

V gene: TRBV20-1
CDR3 protein: SASLVSQETQY

V gene: TRBV29-1
CDR3 protein: SFNRGWETQY

V gene: TRBV29-1
CDR3 protein: SVVEASGGPYEQY

V gene: TRBV6-1
CDR3 protein: ACLDRGRGQEQY

V gene: TRBV28
CDR3 protein: ASRPGLYEQY

V gene: TRBV29-1
CDR3 protein: SVLGLAAQETQY

V gene: TRBV28
CDR3 protein: ASSFTVISSYEQY

V gene: TRBV29-1
CDR3 protein: SVPWRGGGELF

V gene: TRBV27
CDR3 protein: ASKREGEFTDTQY

V gene: TRBV12-3/TRBV12-4
CDR3 protein: ASSLVGTGLLGGGSTQY

V gene: TRBV5-4
CDR3 protein: ASSHVAGGNEQF

V gene: TRBV10-3
CDR3 protein: AISATSGRALQETQY

V gene: TRBV28
CDR3 protein: ASNKYGTTYEQY

V gene: TRBV27
CDR3 protein: ASRPGTGVAPYEQY

V gene: TRBV7-6
CDR3 protein: ASSLTLDREWGETQY

V gene: TRBV20-1
CDR3 protein: SAERGGQHDEQF

V gene: TRBV20-1
CDR3 protein: SAFLVAGGYEQY

V gene: TRBV20-1
CDR3 protein: SARGTINQPQH

V gene: TRBV20-1
CDR3 protein: SARFHHEQF

V gene: TRBV5-1
CDR3 protein: ASSFSGDTEAF

V gene: TRBV6-1
CDR3 protein: ASTEGLAPYEQY

V gene: TRBV20-1
CDR3 protein: SAEGGKYEQY

V gene: TRBV7-2
CDR3 protein: ASSRTGDDGELF